These 4 T cell receptor beta chains were all obtained from the same sample, sequenced in a study of T cell responses to AZD1222 COVID-19 vaccine. The assay was immunoSEQ multiplex PCR, and TCRdb's table has in-frame clones only and misses some. The sample lists approximately 140,000 clones, approximately 88% occurring once. Material: peripheral blood, obtained on day 0 of AZD1222 vaccination. These receptors all come from an adult in good health.

The chain has TRBV7-9 and TRBJ2-5, with 11 bases identical to TRBD2. V gave up 6 bases and J gave up 2 bases; unmatched junction bases: 8. The CDR3 is made up of 16 amino acids. The V gene's germline CDR1 is SEHNR and CDR2 FQNEAQ (reference sequence). This CDR3 reads CASRSPSGGTQETQYF. The CDR3 nucleotides read TGTGCCAGCAGATCTCCTAGCGGGGGGACGCAAGAGACCCAGTACTTC.

This chain links TRBV6-6 with TRBJ2-7; 12 nucleotides line up with TRBD2. Germline V gene data show CDR1 as MNHNY and CDR2 as SVGAGI (reference sequence). V trimming: 10 bases; J trimming: 5 bases; junction bases outside the gene matches: 9. CDR3 size: 14 residues. The CDR3 reads CATELAGGRNEQYF. Written as DNA, the CDR3 is TGTGCCACCGAACTAGCGGGGGGTCGGAACGAGCAGTACTTC.

By frequency in the sample, this clone is medium-sized. The chain carries TRBV6-5 and TRBJ1-5; D might be TRBD1 (6 bases). Germline-derived CDR1 and CDR2 are MNHEY and SVGAGI. V was clipped by 5 bases and J by 1 base, with 12 bases between them. The CDR3 runs to 15 residues. The CDR3 nucleotides are TGTGCCAGCAGTCGCAACAGGGAGAGCAATCAGCCCCAGCATTTT. Encoded protein: CASSRNRESNQPQHF.

The gene calls are TRBV11-2 and TRBJ2-5; D call uncertain. The germline V and J ends were trimmed by 8 bases and 3 bases, with 16 bases remaining between them. The CDR3 extends over 14 amino acids. Per germline, CDR1 SGHAT and CDR2 FQNNGV. The CDR3 DNA follows: TGTGCCAGCTGGGGTTACACACCTGAAGAGACCCAGTACTTC. It translates to CASWGYTPEETQYF.